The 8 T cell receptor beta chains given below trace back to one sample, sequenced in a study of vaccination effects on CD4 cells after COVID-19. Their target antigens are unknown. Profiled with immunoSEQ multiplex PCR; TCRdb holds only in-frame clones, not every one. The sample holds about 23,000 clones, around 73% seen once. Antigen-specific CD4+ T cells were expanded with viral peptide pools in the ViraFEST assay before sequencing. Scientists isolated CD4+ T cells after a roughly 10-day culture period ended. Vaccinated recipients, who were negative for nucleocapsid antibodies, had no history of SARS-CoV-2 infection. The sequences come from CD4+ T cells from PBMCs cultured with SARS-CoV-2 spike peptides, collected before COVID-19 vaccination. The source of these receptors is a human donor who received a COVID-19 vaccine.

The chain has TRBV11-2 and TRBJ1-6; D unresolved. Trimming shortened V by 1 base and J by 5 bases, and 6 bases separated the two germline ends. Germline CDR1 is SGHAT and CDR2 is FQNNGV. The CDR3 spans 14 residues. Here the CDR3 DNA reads TGTGCCAGCAGCTTAGGCCTGGATAATTCACCCCTCCACTTT. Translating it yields CASSLGLDNSPLHF.

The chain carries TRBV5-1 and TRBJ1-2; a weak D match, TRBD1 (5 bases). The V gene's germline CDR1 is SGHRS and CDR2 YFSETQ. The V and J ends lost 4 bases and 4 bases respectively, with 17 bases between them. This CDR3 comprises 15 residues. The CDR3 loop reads CASSPGGRGGYGYTF. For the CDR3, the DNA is TGCGCCAGCAGCCCCGGTGGTAGGGGCGGCTATGGCTACACCTTC.

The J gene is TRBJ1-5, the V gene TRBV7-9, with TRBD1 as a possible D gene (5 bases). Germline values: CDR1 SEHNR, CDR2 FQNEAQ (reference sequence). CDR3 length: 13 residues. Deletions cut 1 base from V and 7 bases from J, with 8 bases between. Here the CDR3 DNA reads TGTGCCAGCAGCTTAGGACAGCCACAGCCCCAGCATTTT. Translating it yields CASSLGQPQPQHF.

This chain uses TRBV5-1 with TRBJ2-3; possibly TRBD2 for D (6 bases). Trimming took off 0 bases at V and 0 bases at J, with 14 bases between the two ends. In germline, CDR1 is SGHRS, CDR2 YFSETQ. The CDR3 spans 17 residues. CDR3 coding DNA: TGCGCCAGCAGCTTGGCCCCCCCCAGCGGGAGCACAGATACGCAGTATTTT. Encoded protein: CASSLAPPSGSTDTQYF.

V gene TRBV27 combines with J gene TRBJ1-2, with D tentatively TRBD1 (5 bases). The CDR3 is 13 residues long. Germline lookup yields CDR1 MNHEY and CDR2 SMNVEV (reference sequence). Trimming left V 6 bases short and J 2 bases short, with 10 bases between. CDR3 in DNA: TGTGCCAGCAGGGGGGGACGGAACTATGGCTACACCTTC. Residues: CASRGGRNYGYTF.

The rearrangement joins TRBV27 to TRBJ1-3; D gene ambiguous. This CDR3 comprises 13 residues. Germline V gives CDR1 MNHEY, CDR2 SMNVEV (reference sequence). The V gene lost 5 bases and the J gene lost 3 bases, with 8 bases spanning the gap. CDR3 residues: CASSPQIGNTIYF. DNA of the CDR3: TGTGCCAGCAGTCCGCAAATTGGAAACACCATATATTTT.

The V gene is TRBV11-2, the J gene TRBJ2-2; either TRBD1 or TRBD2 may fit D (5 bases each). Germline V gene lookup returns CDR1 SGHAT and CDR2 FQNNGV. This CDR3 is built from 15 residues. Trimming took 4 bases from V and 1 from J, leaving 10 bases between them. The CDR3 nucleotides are TGTGCCAGCAGCTCCGGGACGGTGAACACCGGGGAGCTGTTTTTT. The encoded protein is CASSSGTVNTGELFF.

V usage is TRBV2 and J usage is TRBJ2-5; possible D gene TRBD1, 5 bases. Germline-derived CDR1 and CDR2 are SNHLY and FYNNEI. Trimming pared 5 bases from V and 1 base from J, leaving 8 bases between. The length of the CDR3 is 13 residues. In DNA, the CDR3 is TGTGCCAGCAGTAGACAGCCCCAAGAGACCCAGTACTTC. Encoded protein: CASSRQPQETQYF.